The following is a T cell receptor beta chain sequence with its context. This record comes from a study of patients and donors after allogeneic stem cell transplantation. TCRdb used MiXCR to reprocess the RT-PCR reads, holding one entry per CDR3 protein. The sample lists about a million distinct CDR3 sequences; roughly 18% were seen once. The TCR originated in a human donor who was either an allogeneic HSCT recipient or a stem cell or donor lymphocyte infusion donor (not recorded which). It is not recorded whose cells these are; they may come from a transplant donor. Sample: blood, either unsorted or a sorted T cell fraction (not recorded which).

The CDR3 DNA reads TGTGCCAGCAGTGAAGCCATCCTGACCTACGAGCAGTACTTC. Translation: CASSEAILTYEQYF. The chain joins TRBV2 to TRBJ2-7; D is unclear. CDR3 length equals 14 residues. The V gene lost 0 bases and the J gene lost 2 bases, with 8 bases spanning the gap. Per germline, CDR1 SNHLY and CDR2 FYNNEI.